A single sample is the source of the 10 T cell receptor beta chains below, sequenced in a study of cytomegalovirus exposure and HLA in healthy donors. PCR amplification relied on 60 Vbeta primers (plus 13 Jbeta primers). Produced via immunoSEQ multiplex PCR; TCRdb's table is partial and in-frame only. Counted here are around 110,000 clones, over 80% occurring once; the ten biggest clones make up approximately 2.6%. Sequencing was carried out using PBMCs. These receptors were collected from a man aged 30 to 39 in good health and CMV-seropositive.

This chain links TRBV30 with TRBJ2-5; a possible D gene is TRBD1 (8 bases). The length of the CDR3 is 12 residues. Germline loops: CDR1 GTSNPN, CDR2 SVGIG (reference sequence). In DNA, the CDR3 is TGTGCGGGGGGGACAGGAGGAGAGACCCAGTACTTC. It is translated as CAGGTGGETQYF.

The CDR3 sequence is CASSQPLRAGELFF. The CDR3 bases are TGCGCCAGCAGCCAGCCCCTGCGTGCCGGGGAGCTGTTTTTT. This chain joins TRBV4-1 and TRBJ2-2; no clear D. Germline values: CDR1 MGHRA, CDR2 YSYEKL. There are 14 residues in the CDR3. Trimming left V 3 bases short and J 6 bases short, with 11 bases between.

The chain carries TRBV29-1 and TRBJ1-1, with a tentative D call TRBD1 (6 bases). The V end was cut by 7 bases, the J end by 1 base, with 10 bases between. Germline CDR1 is SQVTM and CDR2 is ANQGSEA. CDR3 length: 12 amino acids. CDR3 DNA sequence: TGCAGCGCCGGACAGTCGAACACTGAAGCTTTCTTT. It translates to CSAGQSNTEAFF.

This sequence joins TRBV5-1 and TRBJ2-5, with D possibly being TRBD1 (8 bases). The CDR3 is 16 amino acids. Germline assignment: CDR1 SGHRS and CDR2 YFSETQ. V was pared by 4 bases and J by 0 bases, with 16 bases between. CDR3 sequence: CASSGLGQGNQETQYF. The CDR3 DNA reads as TGCGCCAGCAGCGGACTAGGACAGGGAAACCAAGAGACCCAGTACTTC. The variable domain in full, completed from reference TRBV5-1 and TRBJ2-5, reads KAGVTQTPRYLIKTRGQQVTLSCSPISGHRSVSWYQQTPGQGLQFLFEYFSETQRNKGNFPGRFSGRQFSNSRSEMNVSTLELGDSALYLCASSGLGQGNQETQYFGPGTRLLVL.

This rearrangement joins TRBV10-3 to TRBJ1-4, with a tentative D call TRBD1 (6 bases). The CDR3 sequence is 13 residues long. Germline V gene lookup returns CDR1 ENHRY and CDR2 SYGVKD. Trimming pared 8 bases from V and 4 bases from J, leaving 11 bases between. The CDR3 here is CAIRQGINEKLFF. Here the CDR3 DNA reads TGTGCCATCCGTCAGGGGATTAATGAAAAACTGTTTTTT.

Comments on this clone: One end of the junction is discordant with germline, which a read error may explain. This sequence joins TRBV7-9 and TRBJ2-5, with D perhaps TRBD2 (6 bases). Germline CDR1 and CDR2: SEHNR and FQNEAQ (reference sequence). The length of the CDR3 is 14 residues. Here the CDR3 DNA reads TGTTCCAGCAGCTCAGTGGAGGGTCTAGAGACCCAGTACTTC. Its protein is CSSSSVEGLETQYF.

The table lists this clone with a count of one. The gene calls are TRBV6-1 and TRBJ1-6; D remains unclear. CDR3 length: 13 residues. Trimming removed 7 bases from V and 7 bases from J, with 11 bases in between. CDR1 is MNHNS and CDR2 is SASEGT in the germline V gene. This CDR3 reads CASTQMQNSPLHF. Written as DNA, the CDR3 is TGTGCCAGCACCCAGATGCAGAATTCACCCCTCCACTTT.

This chain uses TRBV10-3 with TRBJ1-5; D ambiguous. Germline-derived CDR1 and CDR2 are ENHRY and SYGVKD. Trimming removed 2 bases at V and 5 bases at J, with 10 bases between. The CDR3 totals 14 residues. As DNA, the CDR3 is TGTGCCATCAGTGAGAACCAGTCTGATCAGCCCCAGCATTTT. Its translation is CAISENQSDQPQHF.

This chain connects TRBV5-1 to TRBJ2-4, with 7 bases fitting TRBD1. The CDR3 spans 14 residues. Germline V CDR1 and CDR2: SGHRS, YFSETQ. Trimming cost V 5 bases and J 6 bases; bases outside gene matches: 8. This CDR3 is CASRIGQEANIQYF. CDR3 DNA: TGCGCCAGCAGGATAGGACAGGAAGCAAACATTCAGTACTTC.

This clone appeared a few times. The chain is built from TRBV2 and TRBJ2-7; perhaps TRBD2 as D (5 bases). Germline V gene sequence: CDR1 SNHLY, CDR2 FYNNEI. The germline V and J ends were trimmed by 1 base and 3 bases, with 13 bases remaining between them. There are 15 residues in the CDR3. The CDR3 DNA follows: TGTGCCAGCAGTGAAGGATTAAACGGGATCTACGAGCAGTACTTC. It encodes CASSEGLNGIYEQYF.